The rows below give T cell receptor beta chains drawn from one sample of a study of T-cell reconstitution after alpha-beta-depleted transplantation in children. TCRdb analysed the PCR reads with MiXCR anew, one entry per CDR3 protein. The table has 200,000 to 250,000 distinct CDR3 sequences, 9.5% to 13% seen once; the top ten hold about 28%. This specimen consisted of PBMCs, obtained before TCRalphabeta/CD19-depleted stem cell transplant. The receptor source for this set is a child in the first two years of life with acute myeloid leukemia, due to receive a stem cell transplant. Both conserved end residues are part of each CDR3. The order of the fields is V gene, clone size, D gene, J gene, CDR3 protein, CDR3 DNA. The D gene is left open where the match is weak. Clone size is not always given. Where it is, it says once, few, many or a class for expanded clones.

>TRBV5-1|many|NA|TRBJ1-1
CASSFSGSGGTEAFF
TGCGCCAGCAGCTTCTCGGGCTCCGGGGGCACTGAAGCTTTCTTT
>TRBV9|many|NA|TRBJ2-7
CASSPTTGTYEQYF
TGTGCCAGCAGCCCCACGACAGGAACCTACGAGCAGTACTTC
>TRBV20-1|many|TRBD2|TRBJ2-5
CSARRIAGDQETQYF
TGCAGTGCTAGACGAATAGCGGGGGACCAAGAGACCCAGTACTTC
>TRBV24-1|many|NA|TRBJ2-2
CATSDAPQAPTGELFF
TGTGCCACCAGTGACGCTCCGCAGGCGCCCACCGGGGAGCTGTTTTTT
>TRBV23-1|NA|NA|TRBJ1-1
CASSQSTGLSLRHTEAFF
TGCGCCAGCAGTCAATCGACCGGACTTTCCCTAAGGCACACTGAAGCTTTCTTT
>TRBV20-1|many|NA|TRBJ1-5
CSARVGQGPQHF
TGCAGTGCTAGAGTAGGGCAGGGTCCCCAGCATTTT
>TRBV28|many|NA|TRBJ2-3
CATRGRGFGTDTQYF
TGTGCCACTCGTGGCCGGGGATTTGGTACAGATACGCAGTATTTT
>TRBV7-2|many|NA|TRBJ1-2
CASSLMTDGYTF
TGTGCCAGCAGCTTAATGACCGATGGCTACACCTTC
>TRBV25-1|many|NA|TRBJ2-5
CASSDSPKGTQETQYF
TGTGCCAGCAGTGACAGCCCCAAGGGGACCCAAGAGACCCAGTACTTC
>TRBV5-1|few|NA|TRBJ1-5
CASSLEPTDNQPQHF
TGCGCCAGCAGCTTGGAACCGACAGACAATCAGCCCCAGCATTTT
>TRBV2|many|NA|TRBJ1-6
CASSYQGDSPLHF
TGTGCCAGCAGTTACCAAGGGGATTCACCCCTCCACTTT
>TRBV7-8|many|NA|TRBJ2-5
CASSQPSGDGETQYF
TGTGCCAGCAGCCAACCCTCGGGGGATGGGGAGACCCAGTACTTC
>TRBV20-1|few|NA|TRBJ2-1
CSAVLWDEQFF
TGCAGTGCGGTCCTCTGGGATGAGCAGTTCTTC
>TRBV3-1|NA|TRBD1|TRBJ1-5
CTSSVGQGRNQPQHF
TGTACCAGCAGCGTCGGACAGGGCCGGAATCAGCCCCAGCATTTT
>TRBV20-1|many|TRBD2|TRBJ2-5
CSARGLASPYF
TGCAGTGCTAGGGGACTAGCGAGTCCTTACTTC
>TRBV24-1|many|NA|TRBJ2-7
CATSDNLGEQYF
TGTGCCACCAGTGATAACCTGGGAGAGCAGTACTTC
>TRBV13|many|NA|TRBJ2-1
CASSLRAGSYNEQFF
TGTGCCAGCAGCTTAAGGGCAGGCTCCTACAATGAGCAGTTCTTC
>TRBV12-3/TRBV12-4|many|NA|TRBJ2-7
CASSLTSISYEQYF
TGTGCCAGCAGCCTAACTTCAATCTCCTACGAGCAGTACTTC
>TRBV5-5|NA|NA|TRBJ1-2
CASSPGTNYDYTF
TGTGCCAGCAGCCCCGGGACCAACTATGACTACACCTTC
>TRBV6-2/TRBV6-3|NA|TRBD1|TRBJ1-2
CASSRTLRQGGNYGYTF
TGTGCCAGCAGCCGCACCCTCCGACAGGGCGGGAACTATGGCTACACCTTC
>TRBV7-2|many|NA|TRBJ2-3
CASSRTGNTQYF
TGTGCCAGCAGCCGGACGGGGAATACGCAGTATTTT
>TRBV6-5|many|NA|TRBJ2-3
CASSYSRADTQYF
TGTGCCAGCAGTTACTCGCGGGCGGATACGCAGTATTTT
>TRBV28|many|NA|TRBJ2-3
CASTPGSSSTDTQYF
TGTGCCAGCACCCCGGGCTCGTCTAGCACAGATACGCAGTATTTT
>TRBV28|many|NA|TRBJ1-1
CASSPFSGAEAFF
TGTGCCAGCAGCCCCTTTTCGGGGGCTGAAGCTTTCTTT
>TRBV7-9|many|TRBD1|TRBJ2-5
CASSQRTGGSETQYF
TGTGCCAGCAGCCAAAGGACAGGGGGCTCAGAGACCCAGTACTTC
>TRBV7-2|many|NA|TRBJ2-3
CASSFVRDPFGDTQYF
TGTGCCAGCAGCTTCGTCCGGGACCCTTTTGGAGATACGCAGTATTTT
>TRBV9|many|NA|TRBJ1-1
CASSAQVNTEAFF
TGTGCCAGCAGCGCCCAGGTGAACACTGAAGCTTTCTTT
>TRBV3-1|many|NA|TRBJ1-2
CASSHPGIHGYTF
TGTGCCAGCAGCCATCCAGGGATTCATGGCTACACCTTC
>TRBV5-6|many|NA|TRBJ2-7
CASSLGSVGYEQYF
TGTGCCAGCAGCTTGGGCTCAGTGGGCTACGAGCAGTACTTC
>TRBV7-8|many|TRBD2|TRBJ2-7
CASSFYRLARYYEQYF
TGTGCCAGCAGCTTTTATCGACTAGCGCGGTACTACGAGCAGTACTTC
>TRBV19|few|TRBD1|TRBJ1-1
CASSKDRFGGTEAFF
TGTGCCAGTAGTAAGGACAGGTTTGGGGGAACTGAAGCTTTCTTT
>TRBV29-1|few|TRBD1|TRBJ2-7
CSVEGHRGGYEQYF
TGCAGCGTTGAAGGGCACAGGGGTGGCTACGAGCAGTACTTC
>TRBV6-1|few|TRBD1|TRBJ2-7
CASDTGGPYEQYF
TGTGCCAGCGACACAGGGGGGCCCTACGAGCAGTACTTC
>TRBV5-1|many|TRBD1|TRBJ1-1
CASSLGTGGTEAFF
TGCGCCAGCAGCTTAGGGACAGGGGGAACTGAAGCTTTCTTT
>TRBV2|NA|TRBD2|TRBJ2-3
CASSDAGLARDTQYF
TGTGCCAGCAGTGACGCAGGACTAGCGAGAGATACGCAGTATTTT
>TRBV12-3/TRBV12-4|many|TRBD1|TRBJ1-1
CASSGQGVEAFF
TGTGCCAGCAGCGGACAGGGAGTCGAAGCTTTCTTT
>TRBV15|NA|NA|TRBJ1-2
CATSRTFNYGYTF
TGTGCCACCAGCAGGACATTCAACTATGGCTACACCTTC
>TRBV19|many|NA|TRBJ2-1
CASSMSRANEQFF
TGTGCCAGTAGTATGAGCAGGGCCAATGAGCAGTTCTTC
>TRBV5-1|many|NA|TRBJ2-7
CASSFFSVGNYEQYF
TGCGCCAGCAGCTTTTTTTCGGTGGGAAACTACGAGCAGTACTTC
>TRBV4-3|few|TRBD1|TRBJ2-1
CASSQDPGTGADNEQFF
TGCGCCAGCAGCCAAGACCCCGGGACAGGGGCGGACAATGAGCAGTTCTTC
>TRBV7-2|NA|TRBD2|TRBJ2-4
CASSFIAGENIQYF
TGTGCCAGCAGCTTTATAGCGGGAGAAAACATTCAGTACTTC
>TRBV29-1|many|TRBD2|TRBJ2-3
CSVAASGPTDTQYF
TGCAGCGTGGCTGCTAGCGGCCCCACGGATACGCAGTATTTT
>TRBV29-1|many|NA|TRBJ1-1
CSVERHMNTEAFF
TGCAGCGTTGAAAGGCACATGAACACTGAAGCTTTCTTT
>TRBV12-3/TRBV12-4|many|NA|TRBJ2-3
CASSFRGGRPDTQYF
TGTGCCAGCAGTTTTAGGGGTGGCCGCCCGGATACGCAGTATTTT
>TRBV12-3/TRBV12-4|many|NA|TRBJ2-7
CASSRSRPATREQYF
TGTGCCAGCAGTCGGTCTCGTCCGGCTACCCGCGAGCAGTACTTC
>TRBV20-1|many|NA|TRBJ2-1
CSARLAGSSYNEQFF
TGCAGTGCCCGATTGGCGGGCTCATCCTACAATGAGCAGTTCTTC